This entry features one T cell receptor (beta chain) sequence. Its antigen is not known. The data were taken from a study of response to subunit inactivated influenza vaccine. Study-level points and caveats: The study's authors posited that every seasonal influenza vaccination enlists few new T cells.

Each CDR3 protein gets one entry after TCRdb re-called the RT-PCR reads with MiXCR. The table shows fewer than 350,000 distinct CDR3 sequences, with just over 20% occurring only once. The CDR3 length is 18 residues. V shed 4 bases and J 2 bases; nucleotides not matched to a gene: 13. The V gene's germline CDR1 is LGHDT and CDR2 YNNKEL (reference sequence). The receptor was isolated from a man aged 50 to 69 who received an inactivated influenza vaccine. This material consisted of PBMCs from blood, taken about 20 months after vaccination. The chain links TRBV3-1 to TRBJ1-2; 10 bases agree with TRBD1. CDR3 DNA sequence: TGTGCCAGCAGCCCAACCCGGGACAGGGGTCGAACCAACTATGGCTACACCTTC. The encoded protein is CASSPTRDRGRTNYGYTF.